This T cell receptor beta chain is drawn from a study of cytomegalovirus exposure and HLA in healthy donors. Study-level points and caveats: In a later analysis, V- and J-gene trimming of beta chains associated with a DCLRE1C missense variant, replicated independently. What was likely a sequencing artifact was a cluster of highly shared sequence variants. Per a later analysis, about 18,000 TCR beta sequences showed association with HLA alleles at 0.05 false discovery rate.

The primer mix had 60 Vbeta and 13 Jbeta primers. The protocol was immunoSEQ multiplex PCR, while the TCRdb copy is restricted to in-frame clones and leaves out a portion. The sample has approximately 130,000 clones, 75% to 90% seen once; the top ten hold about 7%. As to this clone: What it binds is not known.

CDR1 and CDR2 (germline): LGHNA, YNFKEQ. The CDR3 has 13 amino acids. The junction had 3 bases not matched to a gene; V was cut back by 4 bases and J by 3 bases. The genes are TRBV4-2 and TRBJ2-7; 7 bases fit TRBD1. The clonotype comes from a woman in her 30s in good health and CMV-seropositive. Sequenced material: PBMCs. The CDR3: CASSRDSYYEQYF. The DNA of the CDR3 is TGTGCCAGCAGCCGGGACAGTTACTACGAGCAGTACTTC.